This T cell receptor (beta chain) was observed in a study of T cell changes during pregnancy in multiple sclerosis. Measured with immunoSEQ multiplex PCR; TCRdb has only the in-frame clones, and not every one. The sample lists 15,000 to 20,000 clones, around nine tenths occurring once. Germline CDR1 is MRHNA and CDR2 is SNTAGT. CDR3 size: 16 residues. V lost 5 bases, J lost 9 bases, and 12 bases stayed unmatched. The rearrangement uses TRBV6-4 and TRBJ2-3, with 12 bases matching TRBD1. The starting material was CD8+ T cells from peripheral blood mononuclear cells, obtained after pregnancy. The clonotype comes from a female donor in good health, enrolled as a control in a pregnancy study. CDR3 in amino acids: CASSPGTGGGEETQYF. As DNA, the CDR3 is TGTGCCAGCAGTCCCGGGACAGGGGGCGGGGAGGAGACGCAGTATTTT.